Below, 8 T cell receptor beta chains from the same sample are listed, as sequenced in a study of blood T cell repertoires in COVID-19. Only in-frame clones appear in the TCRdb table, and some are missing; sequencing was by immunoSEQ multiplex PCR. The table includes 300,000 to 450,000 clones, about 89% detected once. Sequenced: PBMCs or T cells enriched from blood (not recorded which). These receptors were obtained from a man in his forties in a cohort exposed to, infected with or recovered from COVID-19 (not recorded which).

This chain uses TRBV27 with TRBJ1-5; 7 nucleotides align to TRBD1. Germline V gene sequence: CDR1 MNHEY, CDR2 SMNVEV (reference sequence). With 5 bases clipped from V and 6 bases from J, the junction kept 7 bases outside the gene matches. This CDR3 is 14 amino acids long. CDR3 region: CASSPTGAVQPQHF. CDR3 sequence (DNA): TGTGCCAGCAGTCCTACAGGGGCCGTTCAGCCCCAGCATTTT.

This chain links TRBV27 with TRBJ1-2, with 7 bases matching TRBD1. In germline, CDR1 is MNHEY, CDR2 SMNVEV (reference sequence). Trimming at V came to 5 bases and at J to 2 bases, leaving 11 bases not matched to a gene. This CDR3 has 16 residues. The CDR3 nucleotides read TGTGCCAGCAGTCCTGCCGGACCGGGACAGAACTATGGCTACACCTTC. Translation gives CASSPAGPGQNYGYTF.

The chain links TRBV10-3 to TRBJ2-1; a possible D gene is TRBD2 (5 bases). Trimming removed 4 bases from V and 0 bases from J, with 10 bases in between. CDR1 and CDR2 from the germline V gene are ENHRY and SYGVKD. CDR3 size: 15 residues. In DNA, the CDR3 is TGTGCCATCAGTGGGACTGGAAGCTCCTACAATGAGCAGTTCTTC. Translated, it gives CAISGTGSSYNEQFF.

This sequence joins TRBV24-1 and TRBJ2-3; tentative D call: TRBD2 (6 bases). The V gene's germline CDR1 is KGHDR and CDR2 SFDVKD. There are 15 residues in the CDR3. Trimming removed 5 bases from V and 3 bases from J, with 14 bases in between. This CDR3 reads CATSAEGKLTDTQYF. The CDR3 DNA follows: TGTGCCACCAGTGCGGAGGGGAAGTTAACAGATACGCAGTATTTT.

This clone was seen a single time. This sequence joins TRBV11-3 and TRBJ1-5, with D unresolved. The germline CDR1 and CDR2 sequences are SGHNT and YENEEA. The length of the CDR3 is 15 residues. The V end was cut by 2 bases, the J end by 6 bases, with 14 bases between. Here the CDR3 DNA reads TGTGCCAGCAGCTTACGTCCAGCAGGTAGTCAGCCCCAGCATTTT. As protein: CASSLRPAGSQPQHF.

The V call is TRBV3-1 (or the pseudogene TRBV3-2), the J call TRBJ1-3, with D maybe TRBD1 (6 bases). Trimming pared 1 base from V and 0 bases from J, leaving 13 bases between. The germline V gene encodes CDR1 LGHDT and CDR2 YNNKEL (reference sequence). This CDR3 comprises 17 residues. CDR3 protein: CASSQGTVLNSGNTIYF. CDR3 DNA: TGTGCCAGCAGCCAAGGGACAGTTTTAAACTCTGGAAACACCATATATTTT.

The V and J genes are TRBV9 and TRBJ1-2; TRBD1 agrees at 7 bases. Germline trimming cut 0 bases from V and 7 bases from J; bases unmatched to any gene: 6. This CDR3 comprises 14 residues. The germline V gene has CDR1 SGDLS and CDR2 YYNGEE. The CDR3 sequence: CASSVGQGESGYTF. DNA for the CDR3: TGTGCCAGCAGCGTAGGCCAGGGGGAATCTGGCTACACCTTC.

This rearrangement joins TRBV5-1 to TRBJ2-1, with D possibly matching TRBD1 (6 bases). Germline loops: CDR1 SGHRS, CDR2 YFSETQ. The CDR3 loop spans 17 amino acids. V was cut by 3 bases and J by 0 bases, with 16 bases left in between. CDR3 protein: CASSSTRGESSYNEQFF. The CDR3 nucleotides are TGCGCCAGCAGCTCCACCAGGGGTGAGAGCTCCTACAATGAGCAGTTCTTC.